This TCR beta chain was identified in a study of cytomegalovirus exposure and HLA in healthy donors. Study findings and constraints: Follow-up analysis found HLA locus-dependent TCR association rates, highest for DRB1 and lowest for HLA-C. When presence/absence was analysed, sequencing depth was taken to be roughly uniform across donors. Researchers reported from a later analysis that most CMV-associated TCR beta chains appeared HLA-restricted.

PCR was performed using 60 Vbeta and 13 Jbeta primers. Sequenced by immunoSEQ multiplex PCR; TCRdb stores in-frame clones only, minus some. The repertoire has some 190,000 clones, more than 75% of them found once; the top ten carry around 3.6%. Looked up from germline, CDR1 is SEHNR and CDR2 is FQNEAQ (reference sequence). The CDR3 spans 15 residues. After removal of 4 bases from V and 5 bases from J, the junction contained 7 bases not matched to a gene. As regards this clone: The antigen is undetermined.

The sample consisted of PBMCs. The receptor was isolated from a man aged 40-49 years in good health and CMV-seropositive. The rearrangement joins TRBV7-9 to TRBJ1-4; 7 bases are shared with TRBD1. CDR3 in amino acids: CASSSTGTVNEKLFF. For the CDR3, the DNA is TGTGCCAGCAGCTCCACCGGGACAGTAAATGAAAAACTGTTTTTT. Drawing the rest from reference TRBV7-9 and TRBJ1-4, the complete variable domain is DTGVSQNPRHKITKRGQNVTFRCDPISEHNRLYWYRQTLGQGPEFLTYFQNEAQLEKSRLLSDRFSAERPKGSFSTLEIQRTEQGDSAMYLCASSSTGTVNEKLFFGSGTQLSVL.